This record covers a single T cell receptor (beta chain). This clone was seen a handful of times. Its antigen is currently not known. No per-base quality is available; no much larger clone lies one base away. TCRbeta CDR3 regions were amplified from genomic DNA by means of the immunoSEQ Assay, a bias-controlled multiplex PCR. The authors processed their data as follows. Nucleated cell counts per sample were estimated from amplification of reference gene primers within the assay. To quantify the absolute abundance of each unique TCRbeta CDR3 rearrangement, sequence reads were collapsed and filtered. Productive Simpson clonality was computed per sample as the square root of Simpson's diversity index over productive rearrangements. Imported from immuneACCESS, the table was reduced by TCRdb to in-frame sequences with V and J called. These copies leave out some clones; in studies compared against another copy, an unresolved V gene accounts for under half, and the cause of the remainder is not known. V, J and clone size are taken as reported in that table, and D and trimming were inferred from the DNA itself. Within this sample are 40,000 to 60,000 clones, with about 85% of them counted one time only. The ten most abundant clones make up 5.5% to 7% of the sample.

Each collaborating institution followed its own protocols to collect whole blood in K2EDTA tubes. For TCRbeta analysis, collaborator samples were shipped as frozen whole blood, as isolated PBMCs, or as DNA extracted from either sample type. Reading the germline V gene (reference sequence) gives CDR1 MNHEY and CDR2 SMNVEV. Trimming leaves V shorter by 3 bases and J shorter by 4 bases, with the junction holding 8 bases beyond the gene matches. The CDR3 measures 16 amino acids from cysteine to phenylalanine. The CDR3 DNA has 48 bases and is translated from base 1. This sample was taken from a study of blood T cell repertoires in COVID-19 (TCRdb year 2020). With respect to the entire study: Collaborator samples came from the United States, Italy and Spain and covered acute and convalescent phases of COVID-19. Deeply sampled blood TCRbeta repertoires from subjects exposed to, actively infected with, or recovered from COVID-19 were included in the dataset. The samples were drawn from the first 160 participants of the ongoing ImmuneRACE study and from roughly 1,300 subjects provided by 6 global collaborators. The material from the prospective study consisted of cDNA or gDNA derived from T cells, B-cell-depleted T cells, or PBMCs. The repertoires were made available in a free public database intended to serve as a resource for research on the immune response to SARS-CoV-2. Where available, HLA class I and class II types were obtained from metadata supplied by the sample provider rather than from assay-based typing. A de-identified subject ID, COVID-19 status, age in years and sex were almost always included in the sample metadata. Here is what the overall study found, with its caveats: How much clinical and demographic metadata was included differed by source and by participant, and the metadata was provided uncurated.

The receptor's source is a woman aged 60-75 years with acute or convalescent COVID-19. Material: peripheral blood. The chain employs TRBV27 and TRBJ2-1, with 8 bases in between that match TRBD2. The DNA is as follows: TGTGCCAGCAGTTTTAGCGCGGGGGGAGCTTACAATGAGCAGTTCTTC. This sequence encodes CASSFSAGGAYNEQFF.